What follows are 13 T cell receptor beta chains derived from one specimen sequenced in a study of control samples from healthy donors and cancer patients. Clones were read by immunoSEQ multiplex PCR, and TCRdb kept only the in-frame ones, dropping some. The sample lists about 140,000 clones; approximately 90% were seen once. The material sequenced was blood. The receptors were sampled from a woman younger than 45 in good health.

This clone has a handful of counts. The V gene is TRBV3-1 (or the pseudogene TRBV3-2), the J gene TRBJ2-1, with D perhaps given as TRBD1 or TRBD2 (5 bases each). CDR3 size: 14 residues. Per germline, CDR1 LGHDT and CDR2 YNNKEL (reference sequence). V lost 2 bases and J 9 bases, leaving 14 bases between the germline ends. The DNA of the CDR3 is TGTGCCAGCAGCCAAAGCGTGGGGACCTCTGAGCAGTTCTTC. Its protein product is CASSQSVGTSEQFF.

This rearrangement joins TRBV30 to TRBJ1-5, with no clear D. This CDR3 is 14 amino acids long. The germline V gene encodes CDR1 GTSNPN and CDR2 SVGIG (reference sequence). With 1 base removed from V and 4 bases from J, the gap between germline ends came to 11 bases. The CDR3 region is CAWSAITRNQPQHF. The CDR3 region has the DNA TGTGCCTGGAGTGCCATAACCAGAAATCAGCCCCAGCATTTT. Supplemented by reference TRBV30 and TRBJ1-5, the full variable domain reads SQTIHQWPATLVQPVGSPLSLECTVEGTSNPNLYWYRQAAGRGLQLLFYSVGIGQISSEVPQNLSASRPQDRQFILSSKKLLLSDSGFYLCAWSAITRNQPQHFGDGTRLSIL.

The chain is built from TRBV10-3 and TRBJ1-1, with TRBD1 matching over 7 bases. The CDR3 is made up of 15 amino acids. Germline CDR1 and CDR2: ENHRY and SYGVKD. Unmatched junction bases numbered 12, after V lost 8 bases and J lost 3 bases. For the CDR3, the DNA is TGTGCCATCCGAAGGAACAGGGGAGACGACACTGAAGCTTTCTTT. Translated: CAIRRNRGDDTEAFF.

The V gene is TRBV27, the J gene TRBJ1-1, with D uncertain. Germline V gene lookup returns CDR1 MNHEY and CDR2 SMNVEV (reference sequence). CDR3 length: 13 amino acids. Trimming stripped 0 bases from V and 4 bases from J, with 6 bases between. The CDR3 coding sequence is TGTGCCAGCAGTTTATCAGGGAGCACTGAAGCTTTCTTT. Translated: CASSLSGSTEAFF.

V is TRBV30 and J is TRBJ1-1; D gene unclear. The CDR3 length is 11 residues. Germline V gives CDR1 GTSNPN, CDR2 SVGIG (reference sequence). V shed 0 bases and J shed 6 bases, with 5 bases lying between them. The CDR3 loop is CAWSVRAEAFF. The DNA of the CDR3 is TGTGCCTGGAGTGTTCGGGCTGAAGCTTTCTTT.

The V and J genes are TRBV7-3 and TRBJ2-5, with D tentatively TRBD1 (6 bases). The CDR3 consists of 14 residues. Germline V gene lookup returns CDR1 SGHTA and CDR2 FQGTGA. V lost 5 bases and J 2 bases, leaving 12 bases between the germline ends. The CDR3 region is CASSPTGPQETQYF. Here the CDR3 DNA reads TGTGCCAGCAGCCCTACAGGGCCTCAAGAGACCCAGTACTTC.

The chain combines TRBV6-6 with TRBJ1-1; 7 nucleotides agree with TRBD1. Germline assignment: CDR1 MNHNY and CDR2 SVGAGI (reference sequence). J gave up 4 bases and V 1 base, and 6 bases lay outside the gene matches. The CDR3 has 15 amino acids. The CDR3 nucleotides are TGTGCCAGCAGTTACTGGCAGGGGGAGGGCACTGAAGCTTTCTTT. Protein: CASSYWQGEGTEAFF.

The CDR3 nucleotides are TGTGCCAGTAGTATAGATTTGTGGGGTCCTACGAACACTGAAGCTTTCTTT. It translates to CASSIDLWGPTNTEAFF. This sequence joins TRBV19 and TRBJ1-1; D unresolved. Per the germline V gene, CDR1 is LNHDA and CDR2 is SQIVND (reference sequence). This CDR3 is built from 17 residues. V lost 0 bases and J 1 base, leaving 15 bases between the germline ends.

The chain has TRBV12-3 or TRBV12-4 and TRBJ2-5; 8 bases fit TRBD1. V was clipped by 6 bases and J by 5 bases; unmatched bases: 5. This CDR3 has 13 residues. The CDR3 DNA reads as TGTGCCAGCAGCAGGGGGCATATGGAGACCCAGTACTTC. It yields the protein CASSRGHMETQYF.

J is TRBJ2-5 and V is TRBV19; 8 nucleotides align to TRBD1. J was trimmed by 5 bases and V by 3 bases; bases with no gene match: 8. There are 15 residues in the CDR3. Germline loops: CDR1 LNHDA, CDR2 SQIVND (reference sequence). The DNA of the CDR3 is TGTGCCAGTAGTATCGGACAGGGTCACGCGGAGACCCAGTACTTC. It encodes CASSIGQGHAETQYF. The complete variable domain, with remaining parts taken from reference TRBV19 and TRBJ2-5, reads DGGITQSPKYLFRKEGQNVTLSCEQNLNHDAMYWYRQDPGQGLRLIYYSQIVNDFQKGDIAEGYSVSREKKESFPLTVTSAQKNPTAFYLCASSIGQGHAETQYFGPGTRLLVL.

The chain recombines TRBV30 with TRBJ2-7; D is perhaps TRBD1 or TRBD2 (5 bases each). The V end lost 4 bases, the J end lost 3 bases, and 7 bases lay between the germline ends. This CDR3 comprises 11 residues. Germline assignment: CDR1 GTSNPN and CDR2 SVGIG (reference sequence). CDR3 coding DNA: TGTGCCTGGACGAGGGGCTACGAGCAGTACTTC. Its translation: CAWTRGYEQYF.

This chain connects TRBV28 to TRBJ1-5; D gene unclear. V was shortened by 3 bases and J by 3 bases, with 12 bases between the two germline ends. Germline CDR1 is MDHEN and CDR2 is SYDVKM. The CDR3 length is 15 residues. The CDR3 region has the DNA TGTGCCAGCAGTTTTTGGGGTCGCCCCAATCAGCCCCAGCATTTT. It specifies CASSFWGRPNQPQHF.

CDR3 loop: CASSLVWFGRLYEKLFF. Here the CDR3 DNA reads TGTGCCAGCAGCTTAGTTTGGTTTGGACGGTTATATGAAAAACTGTTTTTT. The rearrangement joins TRBV11-3 to TRBJ1-4, with D unresolved. Germline CDR1 reads SGHNT; CDR2 reads YENEEA. The CDR3 covers 17 residues. V lost 1 base and J 6 bases, leaving 18 bases between the germline ends.